The TCR beta chain under discussion was sequenced for a study of shared clonotypes between healthy human individuals. Regarding the study as a whole: The genetic and exposure-history diversity represented was limited by few donors. Incomplete sequencing of sorted subsets was indicated by rarefaction despite large depth.

Per sorted-subset replicate PCR, input was approximately 0.2 ug DNA, representing about 30,000 T cell genomes. Sequencing was performed with immunoSEQ multiplex PCR; in TCRdb, only in-frame clones are kept and a portion is missing. The table has millions of clones, more than 90% seen once; the top ten hold around 0.15%. A remark on this clone: What it binds is unknown.

CDR1 is MNHEY, CDR2 SVGAGI, per germline. With 5 bases clipped from V and 7 bases from J, the junction kept 9 bases outside the gene matches. The CDR3 sequence is 15 residues long. The V gene is TRBV6-5, the J gene TRBJ2-7; 12 bases agree with TRBD2. Sequencing was performed on naive CD4+ T cells sorted from blood. Subset specified: CD45RA+ positively selected. This TCR came from a man aged 18 to 35 in good health. As DNA, the CDR3 is TGTGCCAGCAGTAGGGGACTAGCGGGCAGTAAGGAGCAGTACTTC. Translated, it gives CASSRGLAGSKEQYF.